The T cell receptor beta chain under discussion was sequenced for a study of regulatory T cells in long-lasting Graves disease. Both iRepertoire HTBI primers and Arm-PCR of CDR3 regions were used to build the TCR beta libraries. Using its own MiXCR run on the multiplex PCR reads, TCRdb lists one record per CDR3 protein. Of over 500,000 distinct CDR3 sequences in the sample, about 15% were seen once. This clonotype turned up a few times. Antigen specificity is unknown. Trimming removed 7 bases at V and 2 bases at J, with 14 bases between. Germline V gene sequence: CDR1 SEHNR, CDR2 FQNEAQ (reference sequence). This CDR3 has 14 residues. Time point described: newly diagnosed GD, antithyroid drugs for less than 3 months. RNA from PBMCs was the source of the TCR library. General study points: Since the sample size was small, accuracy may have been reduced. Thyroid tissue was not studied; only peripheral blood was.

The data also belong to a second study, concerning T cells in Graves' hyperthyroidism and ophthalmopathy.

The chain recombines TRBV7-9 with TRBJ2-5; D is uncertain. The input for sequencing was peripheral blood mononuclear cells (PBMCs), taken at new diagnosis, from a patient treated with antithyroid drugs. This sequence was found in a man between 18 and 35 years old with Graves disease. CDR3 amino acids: CASTPLVLQETQYF. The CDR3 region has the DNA TGTGCCAGCACCCCCCTCGTCCTGCAAGAGACCCAGTACTTC.